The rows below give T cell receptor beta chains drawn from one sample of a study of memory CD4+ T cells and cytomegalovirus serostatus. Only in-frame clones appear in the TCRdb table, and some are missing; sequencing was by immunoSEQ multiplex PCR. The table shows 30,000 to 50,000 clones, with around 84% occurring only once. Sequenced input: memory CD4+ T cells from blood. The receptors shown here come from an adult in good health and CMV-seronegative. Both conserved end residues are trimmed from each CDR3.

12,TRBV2,ASSAQGNNQPQH
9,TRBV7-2,ASSLKDTQY
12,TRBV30,AWRDRDRGPGYT
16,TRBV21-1,ASSKGGRLAGYSYEQY
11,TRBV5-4,ASSLGTQETQY
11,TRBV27,ASSSGGGQPQH
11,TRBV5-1,ASSAQGPYEQY
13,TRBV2,ASSEDRVGNQPQH
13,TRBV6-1,ASSDREGGMAEAF
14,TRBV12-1,ASSLVQPGHTGELF
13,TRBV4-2,ASSRRQENPYEQY
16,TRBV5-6,ASSFVAGKSVMNTEAF
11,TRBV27,ASSSGPRTEAF
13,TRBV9,ASSVADYRGDGYT
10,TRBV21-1,AKPGQGALQG
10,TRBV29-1,SVRQGGEKLF
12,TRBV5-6,ASSPLIGAYGYT
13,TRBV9,ASSRDRTLYNEQF
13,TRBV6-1,ASSAVPGAYNEQF
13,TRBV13,ASSAGQGTTDTQY
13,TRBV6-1,ASSDGTSGADTQY
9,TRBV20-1,SARTGNTIY
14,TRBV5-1,ASSSGTGVGTDTQY
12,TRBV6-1,ASSEGPVGNGYT
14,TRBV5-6,ASSLVGRTNTGELF
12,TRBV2,ASSELGDRSPLH
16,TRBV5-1,ASSLDTGTGGKGTEAF
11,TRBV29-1,SVAGQVNYGYT
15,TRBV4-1,ASSQDNWGEFDYGYT
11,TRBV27,ASSSRQDQPQH
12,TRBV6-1,ASTQPDRFYGYT
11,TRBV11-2,ASSLDKATEAF
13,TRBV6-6,ASSLSSGTKNIQY
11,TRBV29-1,SVATGGDTEAF
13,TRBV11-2,ASSQPGRSGNTIY
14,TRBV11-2,ASSSAAGVSNQPQH
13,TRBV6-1,ASSEEGSSYNEQF
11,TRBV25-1,ASRSRGGEKLF
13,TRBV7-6,ASSLGQARDTEAF
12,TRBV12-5,ASVLSGPFYEQY